The clone carrying this T cell receptor (beta chain) was seen only a few times. What it recognizes is unknown. The PCR made use of 60 Vbeta and 13 Jbeta primers. Data came from immunoSEQ multiplex PCR; TCRdb stores just in-frame clones and leaves some out. The sample yields some 150,000 clones, around 9% seen once. The data were obtained in a study of cytomegalovirus exposure and HLA in healthy donors. Study results and caveats: Earlier analysis looked at TCR beta V segments, and most were productive about 87% or about 30% of the time. Altogether, 170 or so TCR beta chains were recorded as cytomegalovirus-associated.

Germline lookup yields CDR1 MNHNY and CDR2 SVGAGI (reference sequence). Trimming at V came to 8 bases and at J to 4 bases, leaving 6 bases not matched to a gene. The CDR3 covers 14 residues. The sequencing input was PBMCs. The chain uses TRBV6-6 and TRBJ1-4, with 8 bases identical to TRBD1. This clonotype was obtained from a woman aged 35 to 49 in good health and CMV-seropositive. The CDR3: CASLEDRGNEKLFF. The CDR3 nucleotides read TGTGCCAGCCTGGAAGACAGGGGTAATGAAAAACTGTTTTTT.